The 24 T cell receptor beta chains below were found in one sample sequenced in a study of T-cell reconstitution after alpha-beta-depleted transplantation in children. This sample's TCRbeta library carried unique molecular identifier barcodes. In TCRdb, the PCR reads were re-called with MiXCR into one record per CDR3 protein. This sample has approximately 250,000 distinct CDR3 sequences; 9.7% occur once, and the top ten carry 5.1%. The material sequenced was PBMCs from the stem cell graft donor, taken from the stem cell graft. Source of these receptors: a human donor who donated a stem cell graft to a child with SCID.

As concerns this clonotype: A much larger clone lies one base from this, so it may be a read error. V usage is TRBV20-1 and J usage is TRBJ2-1; TRBD2 might be the D (6 bases). The germline gives CDR1 DFQATT, CDR2 SNEGSKA (reference sequence). The CDR3 loop spans 16 amino acids. This CDR3 is CSARGGWRGAYNELFF. CDR3 nucleotide sequence: TGCAGTGCTAGAGGGGGGTGGAGGGGTGCGTACAATGAGCTGTTCTTC.

In its sample, this clonotype was seen many times. The genes are TRBV5-1 and TRBJ2-2; the D gene is possibly TRBD1 (5 bases). The CDR3 loop spans 14 amino acids. Per germline, CDR1 SGHRS and CDR2 YFSETQ. With 7 bases removed from V and 2 bases from J, the gap between germline ends came to 12 bases. The CDR3: CASFVGQNTGELFF. The CDR3 DNA reads as TGCGCCAGCTTCGTCGGACAAAACACCGGGGAGCTGTTTTTT.

This clonotype has ten or more counts. The chain is built from TRBV7-2 and TRBJ2-7; 15 bases line up with TRBD2. CDR1 and CDR2 from the germline V gene are SGHTA and FQGNSA. The length of the CDR3 is 17 residues. V dropped 4 bases and J dropped 3; count of bases not matched to a gene: 7. In nucleotides, the CDR3 is TGTGCCAGCAGCTCAACGGGACTAGCGGGGGGCAGCTACGAGCAGTACTTC. It codes for CASSSTGLAGGSYEQYF.

This clonotype appeared many times. The chain employs TRBV20-1 and TRBJ2-1; no firm D call. The germline V gene has CDR1 DFQATT and CDR2 SNEGSKA (reference sequence). This CDR3 has 13 residues. Between the trimmed V and J ends, which lost 4 bases and 9 bases, there was a span of 16 bases. Here the CDR3 reads CSATRDGWSEQFF. The CDR3 nucleotides are TGCAGTGCTACCCGTGACGGGTGGAGTGAGCAGTTCTTC.

This clonotype is medium-sized by share. The chain joins TRBV5-1 to TRBJ1-2; D unresolved. CDR1 is SGHRS, CDR2 YFSETQ, per germline. V gave up 4 bases and J gave up 5 bases, with 12 bases separating them. The CDR3 is 13 amino acids. CDR3 DNA sequence: TGCGCCAGCAGCACAGATCCAGCATATGGCTACACCTTC. Translation gives CASSTDPAYGYTF.

This clonotype was seen ten or more times. The V and J genes are TRBV30 and TRBJ2-7, with D uncertain. The V gene's germline CDR1 is GTSNPN and CDR2 SVGIG (reference sequence). The CDR3 has 13 residues. V was trimmed by 7 bases and J by 0 bases, leaving 13 bases between them. In DNA, the CDR3 is TGTGCCTCCTCCGGCGCAGACTCCTACGAGCAGTACTTC. It specifies CASSGADSYEQYF.

Ten or more counts support this clonotype. The chain links TRBV7-3 to TRBJ1-6, with D uncertain. The CDR3 contains 13 residues. Germline CDR1 is SGHTA and CDR2 is FQGTGA. Between the trimmed V and J ends, which lost 4 bases and 9 bases, there was a span of 10 bases. CDR3 sequence (DNA): TGTGCCAGCAGCTCCTCCCTAATTTCACCCCTCCACTTT. It codes for CASSSSLISPLHF.

This clonotype has ten or more counts. The V call is TRBV5-1, the J call TRBJ2-5; D gene uncertain. Germline V CDR1 and CDR2: SGHRS, YFSETQ. The V end lost 0 bases, the J end lost 2 bases, and 11 bases lay between the germline ends. The CDR3 length is 15 residues. The CDR3 bases are TGCGCCAGCAGCTTGGTGTTCGATCCTCAAGAGACCCAGTACTTC. It encodes CASSLVFDPQETQYF.

The genes are TRBV30 and TRBJ1-5, with D tentatively TRBD1 (5 bases). V lost 3 bases and J lost 7, with 13 bases in between. This CDR3 comprises 13 residues. Germline V gene sequence: CDR1 GTSNPN, CDR2 SVGIG (reference sequence). The CDR3 is CAWRRGPGQPQHF. DNA of the CDR3: TGTGCCTGGAGGAGGGGCCCTGGACAGCCCCAGCATTTT.

At least ten counts were recorded for this clonotype. The V call is TRBV29-1, the J call TRBJ1-2; D uncertain. Germline CDR1 SQVTM, CDR2 ANQGSEA. V lost 3 bases and J lost 5, with 7 bases in between. This CDR3 region has 11 residues. CDR3 in DNA: TGCAGCGTTGACAGCGGGTATGGCTACACCTTC. Its protein is CSVDSGYGYTF.

Many counts were recorded for this clonotype. The chain carries TRBV12-3 or TRBV12-4 and TRBJ1-5; 7 nucleotides line up with TRBD1. V trimming: 7 bases; J trimming: 6 bases; junction bases outside the gene matches: 12. The CDR3 has 15 residues. This CDR3 reads CASTLDRRGPQPQHF. The CDR3 region has the DNA TGTGCCAGCACCTTGGACAGGAGAGGACCTCAGCCCCAGCATTTT.

This clonotype was seen many times. This sequence joins TRBV12-3 or TRBV12-4 and TRBJ2-2; 13 bases align to TRBD2. This CDR3 spans 17 amino acids. V lost 6 bases to trimming and J lost 5 bases; unmatched junction nucleotides: 9. The CDR3 is CASSPIRTSGGTGELFF. CDR3 DNA: TGTGCCAGCAGCCCGATCCGGACTAGCGGGGGAACCGGGGAGCTGTTTTTT.

There are many counts of this clonotype. The V call is TRBV20-1, the J call TRBJ1-1; D gene unclear. Trimming stripped 6 bases from V and 5 bases from J, with 10 bases between. This CDR3 is 11 amino acids long. Germline CDR1 reads DFQATT; CDR2 reads SNEGSKA (reference sequence). The CDR3 is CSAPPGTEAFF. The CDR3 bases are TGCAGTGCCCCCCCGGGGACTGAAGCTTTCTTT.

This clonotype was seen ten or more times. The CDR3 nucleotides read TGCGCCAGCAGCTTGGAGCCAGGACAGGGTGGTCGGCAGGGGTATTTT. It codes for CASSLEPGQGGRQGYF. The chain recombines TRBV5-1 with TRBJ1-3; TRBD1 agrees at 8 bases. The CDR3 contains 16 residues. V lost 0 bases, J lost 16 bases, and 18 bases stayed unmatched. Germline CDR1 reads SGHRS; CDR2 reads YFSETQ.

DNA for the CDR3: TGTGCCAGCAGTCCCCGGGGCCCGAACGTCAACACTGAAGCTTTCTTT. Its protein product is CASSPRGPNVNTEAFF. The rearrangement uses TRBV2 and TRBJ1-1; TRBD1 is a possible D gene (5 bases). The length of the CDR3 is 16 residues. The V end lost 5 bases, the J end lost 2 bases, and 18 bases lay between the germline ends. Germline assignment: CDR1 SNHLY and CDR2 FYNNEI. Full variable domain (rest looked up from reference TRBV2 and TRBJ1-1): EPEVTQTPSHQVTQMGQEVILRCVPISNHLYFYWYRQILGQKVEFLVSFYNNEISEKSEIFDDQFSVERPDGSNFTLKIRSTKLEDSAMYFCASSPRGPNVNTEAFFGQGTRLTVV.

This clonotype was counted many times. The chain joins TRBV20-1 to TRBJ2-3; TRBD2 matches at 7 bases. CDR1 and CDR2 (germline): DFQATT, SNEGSKA (reference sequence). The CDR3 sequence is 14 residues long. The V segment lost 6 bases and the J segment 1 base; nucleotides outside the gene matches: 7. CDR3: CSARGGGGTDTQYF. CDR3 in DNA: TGCAGTGCCCGCGGGGGAGGGGGCACAGATACGCAGTATTTT.

This clonotype was found many times. For the CDR3, the DNA is TGTGCCAGCAGCCCACATGCCTACAATGAGCAGTTCTTC. It translates to CASSPHAYNEQFF. The chain joins TRBV7-8 to TRBJ2-1; no clear D. The length of the CDR3 is 13 residues. Trimming left V 5 bases short and J 2 bases short, with 7 bases between. In germline, CDR1 is SGHVS, CDR2 FQNEAQ.

This clonotype was picked up many times. The rearrangement joins TRBV28 to TRBJ2-2, with D possibly matching TRBD1 (6 bases). This CDR3 has 13 residues. Trimming cost V 8 bases and J 7 bases, with 14 bases left between them. Germline CDR1 MDHEN, CDR2 SYDVKM. The CDR3 sequence: CASGSQGYGELFF. DNA for the CDR3: TGTGCCAGCGGAAGTCAGGGGTACGGGGAGCTGTTTTTT.

This clonotype was seen at least ten times. The chain links TRBV5-1 to TRBJ2-2; TRBD2 agrees at 13 bases. After removal of 0 bases from V and 5 bases from J, the junction contained 4 bases not matched to a gene. Germline loops: CDR1 SGHRS, CDR2 YFSETQ. The CDR3 runs to 17 residues. CDR3 sequence reads: CASSLVPGLAGTGELFF. CDR3 DNA sequence: TGCGCCAGCAGCTTGGTACCGGGACTAGCGGGAACCGGGGAGCTGTTTTTT.

This clonotype was counted at least ten times. The V and J genes are TRBV5-1 and TRBJ1-1; a possible D gene is TRBD1 (5 bases). This CDR3 is 14 amino acids long. The V and J ends lost 1 base and 5 bases respectively, with 12 bases between them. The germline V gene encodes CDR1 SGHRS and CDR2 YFSETQ. The DNA of the CDR3 is TGCGCCAGCAGCTTGCAGGGCTCGTGGACTGAAGCTTTCTTT. As protein: CASSLQGSWTEAFF.

This clonotype was recorded many times. The V gene is TRBV3-1, the J gene TRBJ2-7; 12 bases align to TRBD2. The CDR3 is 13 amino acids. V lost 4 bases, J lost 7 bases, and 2 bases stayed unmatched. Germline-derived CDR1 and CDR2 are LGHDT and YNNKEL (reference sequence). CDR3 in DNA: TGTGCCAGCAGCCCGGGACTAGCGGGTGAGCAGTACTTC. This sequence encodes CASSPGLAGEQYF.

There are many counts of this clonotype. This CDR3 reads CASSYSGTGGTEAFF. The CDR3 bases are TGTGCCAGCAGTTACTCGGGGACAGGGGGCACTGAAGCTTTCTTT. J is TRBJ1-1 and V is TRBV6-5, with 11 bases matching TRBD1. The germline gives CDR1 MNHEY, CDR2 SVGAGI. Trimming at V came to 0 bases and at J to 4 bases, leaving 1 base not matched to a gene. This CDR3 is built from 15 residues.

Comment on this clonotype: This clone may be a read error of a much larger clone one base away. The rearrangement uses TRBV3-1 and TRBJ2-1, with a tentative D call TRBD2 (7 bases). Trimming cost V 6 bases and J 3 bases, with 15 bases left between them. CDR1 and CDR2 (germline): LGHDT, YNNKEL (reference sequence). The CDR3 covers 15 residues. The CDR3 reads CASRLRGGLYNEQFF. The CDR3 nucleotides are TGTGCCAGCAGGCTGCGCGGGGGCCTCTACAATGAGCAGTTCTTC.

This clonotype was seen repeatedly, ten times or more. V usage is TRBV20-1 and J usage is TRBJ1-2; 9 nucleotides agree with TRBD1. In germline, CDR1 is DFQATT, CDR2 SNEGSKA (reference sequence). This CDR3 region has 13 residues. After removal of 3 bases from V and 4 bases from J, the junction contained 3 bases not matched to a gene. CDR3 bases: TGCAGTGCTAGGGGGACAGGGAGCTATGGCTACACCTTC. It translates to CSARGTGSYGYTF.